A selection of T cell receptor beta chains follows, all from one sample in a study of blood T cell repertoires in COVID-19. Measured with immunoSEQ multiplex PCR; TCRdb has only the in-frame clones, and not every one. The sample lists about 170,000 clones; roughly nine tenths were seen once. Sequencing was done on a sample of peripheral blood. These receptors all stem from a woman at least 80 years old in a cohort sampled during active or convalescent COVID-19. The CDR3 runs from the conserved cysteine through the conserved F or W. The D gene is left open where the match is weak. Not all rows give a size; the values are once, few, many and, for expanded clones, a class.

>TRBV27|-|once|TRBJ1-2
CASSGFRRDNYGYTF
TGTGCCAGCAGCGGTTTCAGACGGGATAACTATGGCTACACCTTC
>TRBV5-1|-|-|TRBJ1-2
CASSSALTDYGYTF
TGCGCCAGCAGCTCTGCCCTAACGGACTATGGCTACACCTTC
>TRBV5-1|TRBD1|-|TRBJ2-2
CASRTTGVVTGELFF
TGCGCCAGCCGGACGACAGGGGTGGTAACCGGGGAGCTGTTTTTT
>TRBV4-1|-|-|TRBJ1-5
CASSRRVNQPQHF
TGCGCCAGCAGCCGCAGGGTCAATCAGCCCCAGCATTTT
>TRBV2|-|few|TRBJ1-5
CASSDGTGLYSNQPQHF
TGTGCCAGCAGTGACGGGACTGGCCTTTATAGCAATCAGCCCCAGCATTTT
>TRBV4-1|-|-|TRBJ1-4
CASSQIKGIEKLFF
TGCGCCAGCAGCCAAATCAAGGGGATTGAAAAACTGTTTTTT
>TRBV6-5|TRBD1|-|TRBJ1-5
CASRPGGNQPQHF
TGTGCCAGCAGGCCAGGGGGGAATCAGCCCCAGCATTTT
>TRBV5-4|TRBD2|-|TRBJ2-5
CASSSGAGGLETQYF
TGTGCCAGCAGCTCTGGAGCGGGGGGACTAGAGACCCAGTACTTC
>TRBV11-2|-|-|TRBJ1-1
CASSFVEDTEAFF
TGTGCCAGCAGCTTCGTAGAAGACACTGAAGCTTTCTTT
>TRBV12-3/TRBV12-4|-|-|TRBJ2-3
CASSPGTDTQYF
TGTGCCAGCAGTCCCGGGACAGATACGCAGTATTTT
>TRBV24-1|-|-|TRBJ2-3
CATSTGSASTDTQYF
TGTGCCACCAGTACGGGGAGCGCTAGCACAGATACGCAGTATTTT
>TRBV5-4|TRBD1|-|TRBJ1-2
CASREGQGISYGYTF
TGTGCCAGCAGAGAGGGACAGGGAATCTCCTATGGCTACACCTTC
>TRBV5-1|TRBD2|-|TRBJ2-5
CASSSLSGGAGETQYF
TGCGCCAGCAGCTCCCTTAGCGGGGGGGCGGGGGAGACCCAGTACTTC
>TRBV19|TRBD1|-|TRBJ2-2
CATRTTRAGGLTGELFF
TGTGCCACCCGAACTACGCGGGCAGGGGGCTTGACTGGGGAGCTGTTTTTT
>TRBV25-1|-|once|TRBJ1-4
CASRPRGTNEKLFF
TGTGCCAGCAGGCCGAGGGGGACTAATGAAAAACTGTTTTTT
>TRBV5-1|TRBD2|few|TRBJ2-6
CASSREGSGANVLTF
TGCGCCAGCAGCAGGGAGGGCTCTGGGGCCAACGTCCTGACTTTC
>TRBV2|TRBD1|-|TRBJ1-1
CASSERTGANTEAFF
TGTGCCAGCAGCGAGAGGACAGGGGCGAACACTGAAGCTTTCTTT
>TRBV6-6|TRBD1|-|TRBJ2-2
CASSRQGWGAAGELFF
TGTGCCAGCAGTCGACAGGGTTGGGGTGCGGCCGGGGAGCTGTTTTTT
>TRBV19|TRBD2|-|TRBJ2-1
CASSRLISGRAANEQFF
TGTGCCAGTAGTAGGTTGATTAGCGGGAGGGCCGCAAATGAGCAGTTCTTC
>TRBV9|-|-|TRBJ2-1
CASSVKQGRDEQFF
TGTGCCAGCAGCGTAAAGCAGGGGCGCGATGAGCAGTTCTTC
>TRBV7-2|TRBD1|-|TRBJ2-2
CASRTPGGTGELFF
TGTGCCAGCAGGACCCCAGGGGGCACCGGGGAGCTGTTTTTT
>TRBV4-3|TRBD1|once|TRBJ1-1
CASSRGTGYEAFF
TGCGCCAGCAGCCGGGGGACAGGGTATGAGGCTTTCTTT
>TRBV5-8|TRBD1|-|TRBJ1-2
CASSSGQVVLWDYGYTF
TGTGCCAGCAGCTCCGGACAGGTTGTTCTTTGGGACTATGGCTACACCTTC
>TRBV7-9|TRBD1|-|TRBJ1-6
CASRLDSTGAVSPLHF
TGTGCCAGCAGACTAGACTCGACAGGGGCAGTGTCACCCCTCCACTTT
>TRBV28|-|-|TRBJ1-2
CASSWAYGYTF
TGTGCCAGCAGTTGGGCCTATGGCTACACCTTC